The clone carrying this T cell receptor (beta chain) was recorded many times. The target antigen is unknown. The sample is drawn from a study of early T cells in non-severe SARS-CoV-2 infection. The overall study: Unpaired chains resulted from sequencing bulk RNA of unsorted whole blood. Findings and caveats of the study: Matches to VDJdb favored anti-spike CD8 responses and missed private and CD4 specificities.

CDR1 is SGHVS, CDR2 FQNEAQ, per germline. This CDR3 has 16 residues. Between the trimmed V and J ends, which lost 3 bases and 6 bases, there was a span of 18 bases. Individual cDNA molecules were tagged with unique molecular identifiers. MiXCR, run by TCRdb on the 5' RACE reads, gives a single entry per CDR3 protein. The repertoire holds 40,000 to 55,000 distinct CDR3 sequences, around 10% seen once, with about 8.5% in the top ten. The material sequenced was whole blood. The clonotype originates from an adult who was a healthcare worker with PCR-confirmed SARS-CoV-2 infection or an uninfected control (not recorded which). The chain links TRBV7-8 to TRBJ1-5, with D unresolved. The CDR3 DNA reads as TGTGCCAGCAGCTTGGCTACAGTTTTGACCCGTCAGCCCCAGCATTTT. It specifies CASSLATVLTRQPQHF.